This TCR beta chain was identified in a study of human T cells and chemical hapten exposure. About the research overall: Diphenylcyclopropenone was applied weekly to patients' scalps across the approximately 25-week study. Study-wide points: Against controls, expanded TCRs gave rise to significantly more large CDR3 similarity clusters.

Noted time point: pre-sensitization, week 0. Treatment of the sample: therapeutic diphenylcyclopropenone sensitization with weekly scalp DPC. At every patch-test visit, blood was drawn before the patch test was applied. Whole blood that had not been fractionated was the source of extracted total RNA. This clonotype has at least ten counts. Its specificity is not known. In TCRdb, the RACE reads were re-called with MiXCR into one record per CDR3 protein. This sample has a few hundred thousand distinct CDR3 sequences; around 5% occur once, and the top ten carry about 8.2%. The CDR3 contains 13 residues. The V gene's germline CDR1 is MNHGY and CDR2 SAAAGT. V lost 4 bases and J 5 bases, leaving 8 bases between the germline ends.

The chain has TRBV6-8 and TRBJ1-4; the D is unclear. The source material was whole blood, sampled in connection with sensitization to the hapten diphenylcyclopropenone (DPC). This clonotype was sampled from a woman under 30 with alopecia areata. Some clones in this sample may be carry-over from other donors' samples. Here the CDR3 DNA reads TGTGCCAGCAGTTCCTCCTGGAATGAAAAACTGTTTTTT. Its translation: CASSSSWNEKLFF.